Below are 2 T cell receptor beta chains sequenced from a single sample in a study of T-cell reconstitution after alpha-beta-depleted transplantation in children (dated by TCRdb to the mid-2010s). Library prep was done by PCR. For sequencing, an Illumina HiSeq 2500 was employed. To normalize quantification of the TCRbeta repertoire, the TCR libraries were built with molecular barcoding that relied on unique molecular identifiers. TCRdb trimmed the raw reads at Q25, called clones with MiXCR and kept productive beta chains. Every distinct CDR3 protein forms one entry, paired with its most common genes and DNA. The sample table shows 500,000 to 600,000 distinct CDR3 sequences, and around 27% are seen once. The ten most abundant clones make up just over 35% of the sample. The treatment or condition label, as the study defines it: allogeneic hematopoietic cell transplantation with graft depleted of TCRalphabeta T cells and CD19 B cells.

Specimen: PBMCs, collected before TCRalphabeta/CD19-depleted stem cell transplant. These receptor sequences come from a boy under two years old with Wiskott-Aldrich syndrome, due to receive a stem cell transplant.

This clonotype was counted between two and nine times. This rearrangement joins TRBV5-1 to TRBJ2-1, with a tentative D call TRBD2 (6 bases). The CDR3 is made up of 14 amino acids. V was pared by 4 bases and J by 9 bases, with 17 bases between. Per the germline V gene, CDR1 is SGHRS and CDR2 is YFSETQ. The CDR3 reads CASSLSGGFGEQFF. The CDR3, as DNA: TGCGCCAGCAGCCTGTCCGGGGGTTTCGGTGAGCAGTTCTTC.

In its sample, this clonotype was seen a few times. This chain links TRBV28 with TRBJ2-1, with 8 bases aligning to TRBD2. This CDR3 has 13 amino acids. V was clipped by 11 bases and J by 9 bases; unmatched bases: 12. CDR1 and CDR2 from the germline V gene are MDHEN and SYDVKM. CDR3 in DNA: TGTGCCTCCCTACAAGCGGGAGAGTTTGAGCAGTTCTTC. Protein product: CASLQAGEFEQFF.